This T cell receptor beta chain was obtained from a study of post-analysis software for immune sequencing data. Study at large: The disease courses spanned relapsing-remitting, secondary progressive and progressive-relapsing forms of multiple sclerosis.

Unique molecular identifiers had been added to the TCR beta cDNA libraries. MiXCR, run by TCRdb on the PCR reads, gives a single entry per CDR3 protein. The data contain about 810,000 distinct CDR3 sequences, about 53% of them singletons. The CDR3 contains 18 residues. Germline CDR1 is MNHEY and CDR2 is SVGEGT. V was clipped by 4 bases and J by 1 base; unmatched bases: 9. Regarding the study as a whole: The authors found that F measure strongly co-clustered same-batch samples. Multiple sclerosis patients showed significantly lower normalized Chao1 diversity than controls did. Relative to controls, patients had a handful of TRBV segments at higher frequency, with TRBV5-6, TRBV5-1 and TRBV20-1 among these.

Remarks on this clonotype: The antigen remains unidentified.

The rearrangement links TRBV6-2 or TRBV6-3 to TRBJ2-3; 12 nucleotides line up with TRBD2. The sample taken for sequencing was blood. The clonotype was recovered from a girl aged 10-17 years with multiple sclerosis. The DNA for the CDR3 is TGTGCCAGCAGTTTATCTAGCGGGAGGGCCCTCGGCACAGATACGCAGTATTTT. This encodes CASSLSSGRALGTDTQYF.